The clone carrying this T cell receptor beta chain was picked up many times. Germline V gives CDR1 SGHRS, CDR2 YFSETQ. The length of the CDR3 is 13 residues. Trimming shortened V by 4 bases and J by 3 bases, and 8 bases separated the two germline ends. The sample belongs to a study of T-cell reconstitution after alpha-beta-depleted transplantation in children. Researchers prepared the TCRbeta library using unique molecular identifiers, the study reports. TCRdb re-called the PCR reads with MiXCR, one entry per CDR3 protein. The sample includes 200,000 to 300,000 distinct CDR3 sequences, around 12% seen only once; the top ten take around 2.5%.

The chain has TRBV5-1 and TRBJ1-3; D is unresolved. The starting material was PBMCs from the stem cell graft donor, obtained from the stem cell graft. The TCR originated in a human donor who donated a stem cell graft to a child with acute lymphoblastic leukemia. The CDR3 region is CASSAELGNTIYF. For the CDR3, the DNA is TGCGCCAGCAGCGCGGAGCTTGGAAACACCATATATTTT.